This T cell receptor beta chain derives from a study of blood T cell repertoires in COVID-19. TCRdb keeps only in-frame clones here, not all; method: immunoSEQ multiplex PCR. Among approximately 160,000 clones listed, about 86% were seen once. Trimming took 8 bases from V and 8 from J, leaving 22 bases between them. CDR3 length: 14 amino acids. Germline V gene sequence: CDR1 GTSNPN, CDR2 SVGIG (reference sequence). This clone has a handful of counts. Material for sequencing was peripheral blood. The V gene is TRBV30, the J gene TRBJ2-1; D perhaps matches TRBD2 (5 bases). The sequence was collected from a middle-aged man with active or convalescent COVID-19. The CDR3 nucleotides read TGTGCCGGAAGAGGGTTTCCCCTTGGCCATGAGCAGTTCTTC. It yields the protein CAGRGFPLGHEQFF.